This T cell receptor (beta chain) is drawn from a study of shared clonotypes between healthy human individuals. At the level of the study: Researchers drew samples from two women and a few men aged 18 to 49. General observations from the study: It was observed that approximately 5% of naive CD4 clonotypes were shared across a handful of donors. Inspection by rarefaction showed sorted-subset sequencing to be incomplete despite large depth.

Profiling relied on immunoSEQ multiplex PCR, and the TCRdb table lists in-frame clones only, not all of them. The profile covers about 2 million clones, with less than 95% appearing a single time and more than 0.9% taken by the ten largest. As defined, naive CD8 cells were CD45RO-negative and positively selected for CCR7, with terminally differentiated effector memory CD45RA+ cells excluded. With V trimmed by 3 bases and J by 1 base, 5 bases remained unmatched. Germline assignment: CDR1 SGDLS and CDR2 YYNGEE. This CDR3 has 15 amino acids. In regard to this clone: The antigen remains unidentified.

Sequencing used naive CD8+ T cells sorted from blood. The rearrangement links TRBV9 to TRBJ2-3, with 7 bases fitting TRBD2. This receptor was obtained from a man younger than 30 in good health. The CDR3 spells CASSDGLDRTDTQYF. Written as DNA, the CDR3 is TGTGCCAGCAGCGACGGACTAGATCGCACAGATACGCAGTATTTT.